The 21 T cell receptor beta chains below come from one sample, sequenced in a study of CD8+ T cells in alopecia areata. RNA was extracted and reverse transcribed into cDNA as the sequencing template. Some clones are missing from TCRdb's copy, which holds only in-frame ones; the method was immunoSEQ multiplex PCR. The data hold 90,000 to 120,000 clones, with about 60% observed a single time. The specimen was NKG2D-low CD8+ T cells sorted from blood. These receptors were collected from a human donor with alopecia areata.

The rearrangement joins TRBV27 to TRBJ2-7, with TRBD2 as a possible D gene (6 bases). The length of the CDR3 is 13 residues. The V end was cut by 6 bases, the J end by 4 bases, with 13 bases between. Germline values: CDR1 MNHEY, CDR2 SMNVEV (reference sequence). The CDR3 region has the DNA TGTGCCAGCAGCCCCGCGCGGGGTTACGAGCAGTACTTC. It yields the protein CASSPARGYEQYF.

In its sample, this clone is medium-sized. The CDR3 coding sequence is TGTGCCAGCAGCGACGGGACAGCCAATCAGCCCCAGCATTTT. It codes for CASSDGTANQPQHF. V is TRBV9 and J is TRBJ1-5, with 7 bases matching TRBD1. V lost 3 bases and J lost 3; bases outside the gene matches: 3. Looked up from germline, CDR1 is SGDLS and CDR2 is YYNGEE. The CDR3 consists of 14 residues.

CDR3 coding DNA: TGTGCCAGCGGAGGGACATCGGACAGTTGGTACACTGAAGCTTTCTTT. Translating gives CASGGTSDSWYTEAFF. The J gene is TRBJ1-1, the V gene TRBV11-2; D possibly corresponds to TRBD1 (6 bases). There are 16 residues in the CDR3. The V gene's germline CDR1 is SGHAT and CDR2 FQNNGV. The V gene lost 8 bases and the J gene lost 3 bases, with 22 bases spanning the gap.

In DNA, the CDR3 is TGTGCCAGCAGTCTAACTGCCATTGGACCCAACGAGCAGTACTTC. Its protein is CASSLTAIGPNEQYF. The rearrangement links TRBV28 to TRBJ2-7, with D hard to call. The V and J ends lost 5 bases and 5 bases respectively, with 19 bases between them. This CDR3 comprises 15 residues. From germline, CDR1 is MDHEN and CDR2 SYDVKM.

The chain employs TRBV6-5 and TRBJ2-7; D may be TRBD2 (5 bases). Deletions cut 8 bases from V and 2 bases from J, with 13 bases between. Germline loops: CDR1 MNHEY, CDR2 SVGAGI. This CDR3 spans 13 amino acids. CDR3 DNA: TGTGCCAGCGCTCTCGGGAACCCCTACGAGCAGTACTTC. This encodes CASALGNPYEQYF.

This chain uses TRBV5-1 with TRBJ2-1; 11 positions agree with TRBD2. V lost 0 bases, J lost 8 bases, and 4 bases stayed unmatched. Germline V CDR1 and CDR2: SGHRS, YFSETQ. The CDR3 extends over 15 amino acids. DNA for the CDR3: TGCGCCAGCAGCTTGGAACTAGCGGGAGAGGATGAGCAGTTCTTC. Translating it yields CASSLELAGEDEQFF.

This clone was seen a handful of times. The chain combines TRBV19 with TRBJ1-4, with D uncertain. Germline V CDR1 and CDR2: LNHDA, SQIVND (reference sequence). Trimming pared 3 bases from V and 12 bases from J, leaving 8 bases between. The CDR3 covers 11 residues. In DNA form, the CDR3 reads TGTGCCAGTAGTATTGGAACGGAACTGTTTTTT. This gives the protein CASSIGTELFF. The whole variable domain, remainder taken from reference TRBV19 and TRBJ1-4, is DGGITQSPKYLFRKEGQNVTLSCEQNLNHDAMYWYRQDPGQGLRLIYYSQIVNDFQKGDIAEGYSVSREKKESFPLTVTSAQKNPTAFYLCASSIGTELFFGSGTQLSVL.

This clone was detected only a few times. V gene TRBV27 combines with J gene TRBJ2-2; D ambiguous. This CDR3 spans 13 amino acids. Germline V CDR1 and CDR2: MNHEY, SMNVEV (reference sequence). The V and J ends lost 0 bases and 5 bases respectively, with 4 bases between them. CDR3 sequence reads: CASSLSATGELFF. The CDR3 nucleotides read TGTGCCAGCAGTTTATCGGCTACCGGGGAGCTGTTTTTT.

V and J are TRBV2 and TRBJ1-1; 7 positions agree with TRBD1. The CDR3 is made up of 13 amino acids. Germline V CDR1 and CDR2: SNHLY, FYNNEI. V lost 10 bases, J lost 6 bases, and 11 bases stayed unmatched. For the CDR3, the DNA is TGTGCCACCCCGACAGGGCCAGGCGCTGAAGCTTTCTTT. Translating gives CATPTGPGAEAFF.

The genes are TRBV7-9 and TRBJ2-7; the match to TRBD2 covers 15 bases. This CDR3 is built from 18 residues. The germline CDR1 and CDR2 sequences are SEHNR and FQNEAQ (reference sequence). The V segment lost 5 bases and the J segment 2 bases; nucleotides outside the gene matches: 10. The CDR3 DNA reads TGTGCCAGCAGCCCTGGACTAGCGGGAGGGCCTCAAACCTACGAGCAGTACTTC. This translates into CASSPGLAGGPQTYEQYF. Full variable domain (remainder filled in from reference TRBV7-9 and TRBJ2-7): DTGVSQNPRHKITKRGQNVTFRCDPISEHNRLYWYRQTLGQGPEFLTYFQNEAQLEKSRLLSDRFSAERPKGSFSTLEIQRTEQGDSAMYLCASSPGLAGGPQTYEQYFGPGTRLTVT.

The gene calls are TRBV27 and TRBJ1-4, with 7 bases lining up with TRBD1. This CDR3 region has 12 residues. Germline loops: CDR1 MNHEY, CDR2 SMNVEV (reference sequence). Germline trimming cut 11 bases from V and 7 bases from J; bases unmatched to any gene: 7. Here the CDR3 DNA reads TGTGCCGTAGGGGGCATGGGTGAAAAACTGTTTTTT. It specifies CAVGGMGEKLFF.

This sequence joins TRBV15 and TRBJ2-1; no definite D call. Germline V gene sequence: CDR1 LNHNV, CDR2 YYDKDF (reference sequence). CDR3 size: 12 residues. Trimming removed 3 bases from V and 5 bases from J, with 5 bases in between. Written as DNA, the CDR3 is TGTGCCACCAGCAGTCGTGACAATGAGCAGTTCTTC. Amino acids: CATSSRDNEQFF. Together with reference TRBV15 and TRBJ2-1, the CDR3 gives the full variable domain: DAMVIQNPRYQVTQFGKPVTLSCSQTLNHNVMYWYQQKSSQAPKLLFHYYDKDFNNEADTPDNFQSRRPNTSFCFLDIRSPGLGDTAMYLCATSSRDNEQFFGPGTRLTVL.

CDR3 in amino acids: CASSSDSYYEQYF. The CDR3 DNA sequence: TGTGCCAGCAGCTCGGACAGCTACTACGAGCAGTACTTC. The chain carries TRBV7-9 and TRBJ2-7, with D possibly matching TRBD1 (6 bases). V lost 4 bases and J lost 3, with 10 bases in between. The CDR3 sequence is 13 residues long. Germline V CDR1 and CDR2: SEHNR, FQNEAQ (reference sequence).

The rearrangement links TRBV13 to TRBJ1-2; the D is unclear. Per the germline V gene, CDR1 is PRHDT and CDR2 is FYEKMQ (reference sequence). The CDR3 contains 20 residues. Trimming removed 0 bases from V and 4 bases from J, with 27 bases in between. DNA of the CDR3: TGTGCCAGCAGCTTAGGCCGCTCCTCGGGAATAAGGACCACTGGCTATGGCTACACCTTC. Translating gives CASSLGRSSGIRTTGYGYTF.

The chain links TRBV4-1 to TRBJ1-5; 7 bases line up with TRBD1. The CDR3 consists of 15 residues. Germline lookup yields CDR1 MGHRA and CDR2 YSYEKL. Unmatched junction bases numbered 8, after V lost 5 bases and J lost 4 bases. CDR3 coding DNA: TGCGCCAGCAGCGGAACCACAGGGGTAAATCAGCCCCAGCATTTT. Its protein is CASSGTTGVNQPQHF.

V and J are TRBV27 and TRBJ2-3; TRBD2 matches at 7 bases. The germline V gene has CDR1 MNHEY and CDR2 SMNVEV (reference sequence). The V gene end was trimmed by 6 bases and the J gene end by 13 bases; junction bases not matched to a gene: 7. The CDR3 is 11 amino acids. The DNA of the CDR3 is TGTGCCAGCAGCAGCGGGATTTCGGAGTATTTT. It translates to CASSSGISEYF.

This clone was seen a handful of times. The chain joins TRBV28 to TRBJ2-5; D possibly matches TRBD1 or TRBD2 (5 bases each). This CDR3 is built from 15 residues. CDR1 and CDR2 (germline): MDHEN, SYDVKM. V lost 5 bases and J 1 base, leaving 14 bases between the germline ends. CDR3 sequence (DNA): TGTGCCAGCAGTCACCCTGGGGACGTCCAAGAGACCCAGTACTTC. This encodes CASSHPGDVQETQYF. Combining the CDR3 with reference TRBV28 and TRBJ2-5 gives the whole variable domain DVKVTQSSRYLVKRTGEKVFLECVQDMDHENMFWYRQDPGLGLRLIYFSYDVKMKEKGDIPEGYSVSREKKERFSLILESASTNQTSMYLCASSHPGDVQETQYFGPGTRLLVL.

J is TRBJ2-2 and V is TRBV11-2; D remains ambiguous. CDR1 and CDR2 (germline): SGHAT, FQNNGV. The CDR3 consists of 13 residues. V lost 1 base to trimming and J lost 4 bases, with 4 bases between them. The CDR3 sequence is CASSLVFTGELFF. The CDR3 DNA is TGTGCCAGCAGCTTAGTTTTCACCGGGGAGCTGTTTTTT.

This clone was observed a few times. The genes are TRBV14 and TRBJ2-7; D not certain. Deletions cut 4 bases from V and 5 bases from J, with 9 bases between. There are 12 residues in the CDR3. Germline V gene lookup returns CDR1 SGHDN and CDR2 FVKESK. The CDR3 coding sequence is TGTGCCAGCAGCCCAGGACGGAACGAGCAGTACTTC. It encodes CASSPGRNEQYF.

This clone was counted only a few times. V is TRBV23-1 and J is TRBJ1-2, with TRBD1 matching over 7 bases. TRBV23-1 is an ORF; its function is uncertain. This CDR3 has 13 amino acids. V lost 3 bases to trimming and J lost 8 bases; unmatched junction nucleotides: 6. The CDR3 here is CASSQDRPRGYTF. The CDR3 DNA reads TGCGCCAGCAGTCAGGACAGGCCACGGGGCTACACCTTC.

The rearrangement uses TRBV14 and TRBJ2-4, with D possibly matching TRBD1 (5 bases). Germline assignment: CDR1 SGHDN and CDR2 FVKESK. This CDR3 spans 15 amino acids. Trimming pared 1 base from V and 2 bases from J, leaving 9 bases between. CDR3 region: CASSQVQDTKNIQYF. The CDR3 DNA sequence: TGTGCCAGCAGCCAAGTTCAGGACACCAAAAACATTCAGTACTTC.